This record concerns one T cell receptor (beta chain) sequence. Its matching antigen is unknown. The data were taken from a study of cytomegalovirus exposure and HLA in healthy donors. Vbeta (60) and Jbeta (13) primers were used in the PCR. Data came from immunoSEQ multiplex PCR; TCRdb stores just in-frame clones and leaves some out. The sample records roughly 45,000 clones, approximately 47% being singletons. Study results and caveats: Usually a TCR sequence was rare, but some public TCRs were found in many donors.

Trimming left V 8 bases short and J 6 bases short, with 16 bases between. The germline V gene encodes CDR1 SGHVS and CDR2 FNYEAQ. CDR3 size: 13 residues. What was sequenced was PBMCs. This receptor was identified in a man in his 60s in good health and CMV-seronegative. This rearrangement joins TRBV7-6 to TRBJ2-5; D may be TRBD2 (6 bases). The CDR3 here is CASGFLATQTQYF. The CDR3 DNA reads TGTGCCAGCGGTTTTCTAGCGACTCAGACCCAGTACTTC.